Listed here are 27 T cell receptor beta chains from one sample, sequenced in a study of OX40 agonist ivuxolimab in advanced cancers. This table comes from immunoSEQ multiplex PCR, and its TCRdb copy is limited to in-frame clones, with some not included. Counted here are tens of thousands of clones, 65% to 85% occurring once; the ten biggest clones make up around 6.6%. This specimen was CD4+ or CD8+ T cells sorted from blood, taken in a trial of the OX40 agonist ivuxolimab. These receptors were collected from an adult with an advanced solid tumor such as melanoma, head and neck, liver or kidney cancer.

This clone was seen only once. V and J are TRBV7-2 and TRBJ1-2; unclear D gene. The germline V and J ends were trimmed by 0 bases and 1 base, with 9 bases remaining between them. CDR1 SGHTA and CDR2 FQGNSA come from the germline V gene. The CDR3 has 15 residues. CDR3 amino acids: CASSLARAVNYGYTF. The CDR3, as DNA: TGTGCCAGCAGCTTAGCGCGGGCGGTTAACTATGGCTACACCTTC.

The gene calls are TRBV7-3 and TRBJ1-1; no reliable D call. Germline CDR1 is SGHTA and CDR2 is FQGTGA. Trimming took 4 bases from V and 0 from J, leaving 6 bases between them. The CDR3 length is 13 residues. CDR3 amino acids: CASSSQLNTEAFF. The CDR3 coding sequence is TGTGCCAGCAGCTCTCAATTGAACACTGAAGCTTTCTTT.

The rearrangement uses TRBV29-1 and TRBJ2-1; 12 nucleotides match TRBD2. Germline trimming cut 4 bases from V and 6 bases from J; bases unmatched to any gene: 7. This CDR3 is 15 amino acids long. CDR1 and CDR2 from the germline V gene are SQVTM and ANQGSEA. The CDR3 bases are TGCAGCGTTGGGGCGACTAGCGGGAGAATCAATGAGCAGTTCTTC. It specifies CSVGATSGRINEQFF.

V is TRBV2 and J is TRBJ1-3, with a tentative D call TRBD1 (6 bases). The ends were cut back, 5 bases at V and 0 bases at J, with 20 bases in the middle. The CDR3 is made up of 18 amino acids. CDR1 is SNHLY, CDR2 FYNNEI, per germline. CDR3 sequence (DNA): TGTGCCAGCAGTCGATTATTAGGGGGTGAGGGCTCTGGAAACACCATATATTTT. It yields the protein CASSRLLGGEGSGNTIYF.

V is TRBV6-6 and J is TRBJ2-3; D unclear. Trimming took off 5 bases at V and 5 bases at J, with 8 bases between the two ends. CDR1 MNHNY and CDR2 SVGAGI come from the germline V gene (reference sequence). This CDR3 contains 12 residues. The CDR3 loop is CASSLTRDTQYF. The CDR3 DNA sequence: TGTGCCAGCAGTCTGACAAGAGATACGCAGTATTTT.

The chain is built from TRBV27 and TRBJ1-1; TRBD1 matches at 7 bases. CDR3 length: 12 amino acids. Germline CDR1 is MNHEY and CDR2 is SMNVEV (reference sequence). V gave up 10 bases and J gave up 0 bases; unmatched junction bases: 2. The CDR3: CATGGVNTEAFF. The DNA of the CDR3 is TGTGCCACAGGGGGGGTGAACACTGAAGCTTTCTTT.

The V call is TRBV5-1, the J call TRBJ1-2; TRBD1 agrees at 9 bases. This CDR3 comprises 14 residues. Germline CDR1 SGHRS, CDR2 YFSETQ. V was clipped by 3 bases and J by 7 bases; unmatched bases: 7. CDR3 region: CASSSTGTGFGYTF. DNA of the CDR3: TGCGCCAGCAGCTCCACCGGGACAGGGTTTGGCTACACCTTC.

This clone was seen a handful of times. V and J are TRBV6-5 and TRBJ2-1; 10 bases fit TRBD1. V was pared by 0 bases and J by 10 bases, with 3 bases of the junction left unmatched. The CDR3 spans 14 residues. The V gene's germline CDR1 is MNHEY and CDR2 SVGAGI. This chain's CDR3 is CASSYSDRGYEQFF. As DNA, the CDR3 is TGTGCCAGCAGTTACTCGGACAGGGGGTACGAGCAGTTCTTC.

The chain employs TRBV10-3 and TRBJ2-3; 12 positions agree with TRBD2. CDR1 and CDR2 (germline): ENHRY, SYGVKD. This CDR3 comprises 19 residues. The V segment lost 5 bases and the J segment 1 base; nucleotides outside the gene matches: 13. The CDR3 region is CAISNPSGRAYGGTDTQYF. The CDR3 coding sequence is TGTGCCATCAGTAATCCTAGCGGGAGGGCCTATGGAGGCACAGATACGCAGTATTTT.

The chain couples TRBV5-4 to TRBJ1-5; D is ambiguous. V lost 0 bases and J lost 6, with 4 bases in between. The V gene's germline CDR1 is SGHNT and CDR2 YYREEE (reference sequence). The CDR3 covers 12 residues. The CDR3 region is CASSLDSQPQHF. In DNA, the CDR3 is TGTGCCAGCAGCTTGGACAGTCAGCCCCAGCATTTT.

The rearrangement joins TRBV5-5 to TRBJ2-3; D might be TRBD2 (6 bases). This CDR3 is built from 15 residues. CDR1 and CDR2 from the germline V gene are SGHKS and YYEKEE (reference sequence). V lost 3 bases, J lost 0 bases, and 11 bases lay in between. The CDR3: CASSWWDLSTDTQYF. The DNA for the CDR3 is TGTGCCAGCAGCTGGTGGGACTTAAGCACAGATACGCAGTATTTT.

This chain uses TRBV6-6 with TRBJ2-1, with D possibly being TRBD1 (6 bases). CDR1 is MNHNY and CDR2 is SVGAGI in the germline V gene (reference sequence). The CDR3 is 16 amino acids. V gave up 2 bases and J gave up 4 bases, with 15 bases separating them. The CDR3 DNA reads TGTGCCAGCAGTTACCTGTTACAGGGAACATACAATGAGCAGTTCTTC. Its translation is CASSYLLQGTYNEQFF.

The CDR3 DNA follows: TGTGCCAGCAGCTTAGAGGTAGCGGGAGTCGGCGAGCAGTACTTC. Its protein product is CASSLEVAGVGEQYF. The V call is TRBV11-2, the J call TRBJ2-7; 9 bases are a match to TRBD2. J lost 6 bases, V lost 0 bases, and 6 bases had no gene match. The CDR3 is made up of 15 amino acids. Per germline, CDR1 SGHAT and CDR2 FQNNGV.

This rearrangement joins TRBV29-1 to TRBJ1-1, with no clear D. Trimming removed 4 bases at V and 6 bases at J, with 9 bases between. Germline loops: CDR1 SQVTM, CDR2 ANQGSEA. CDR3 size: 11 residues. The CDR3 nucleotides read TGCAGCGTTGTTCCTTTCCCTGAAGCTTTCTTT. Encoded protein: CSVVPFPEAFF.

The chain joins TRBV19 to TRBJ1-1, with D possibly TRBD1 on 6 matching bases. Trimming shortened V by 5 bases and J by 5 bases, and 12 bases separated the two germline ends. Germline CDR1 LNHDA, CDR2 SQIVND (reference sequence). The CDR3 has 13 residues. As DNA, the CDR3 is TGTGCCAGTAGTGCCCGGACAGTTACTGAAGCTTTCTTT. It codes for CASSARTVTEAFF.

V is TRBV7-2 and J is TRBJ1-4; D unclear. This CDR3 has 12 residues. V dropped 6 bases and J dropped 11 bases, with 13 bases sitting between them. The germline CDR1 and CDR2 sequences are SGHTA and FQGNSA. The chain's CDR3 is CASSLAGGKLFF. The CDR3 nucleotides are TGTGCCAGCAGTCTTGCGGGCGGGAAACTGTTTTTT. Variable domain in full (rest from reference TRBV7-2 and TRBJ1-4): GAGVSQSPSNKVTEKGKDVELRCDPISGHTALYWYRQSLGQGLEFLIYFQGNSAPDKSGLPSDRFSAERTGGSVSTLTIQRTQQEDSAVYLCASSLAGGKLFFGSGTQLSVL.

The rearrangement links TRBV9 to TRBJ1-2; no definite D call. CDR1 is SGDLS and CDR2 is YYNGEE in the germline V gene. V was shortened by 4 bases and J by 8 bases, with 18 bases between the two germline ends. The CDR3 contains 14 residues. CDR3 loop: CASSPRLLQRGYTF. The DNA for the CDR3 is TGTGCCAGCAGCCCTAGACTTTTACAGAGAGGCTACACCTTC.

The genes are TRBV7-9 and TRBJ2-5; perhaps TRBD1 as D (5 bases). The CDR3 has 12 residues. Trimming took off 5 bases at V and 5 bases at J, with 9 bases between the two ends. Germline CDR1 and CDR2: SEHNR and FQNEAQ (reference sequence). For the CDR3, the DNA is TGTGCCAGCAGCCCAGGGTTGGAGACCCAGTACTTC. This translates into CASSPGLETQYF.

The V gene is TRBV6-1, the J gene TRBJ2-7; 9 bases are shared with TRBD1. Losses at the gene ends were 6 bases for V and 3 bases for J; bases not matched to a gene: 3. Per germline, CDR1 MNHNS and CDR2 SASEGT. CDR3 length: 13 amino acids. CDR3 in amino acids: CASRPTGGYEQYF. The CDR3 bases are TGTGCCAGCAGGCCGACAGGGGGCTACGAGCAGTACTTC.

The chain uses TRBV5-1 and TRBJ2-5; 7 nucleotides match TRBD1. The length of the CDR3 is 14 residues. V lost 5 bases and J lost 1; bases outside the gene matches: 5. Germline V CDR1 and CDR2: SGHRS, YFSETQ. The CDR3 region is CASSPGQIQETQYF. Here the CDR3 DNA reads TGCGCCAGCAGTCCGGGACAGATCCAAGAGACCCAGTACTTC.

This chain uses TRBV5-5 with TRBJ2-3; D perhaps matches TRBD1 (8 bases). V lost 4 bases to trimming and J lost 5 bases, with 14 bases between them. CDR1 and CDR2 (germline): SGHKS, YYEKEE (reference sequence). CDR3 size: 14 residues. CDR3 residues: CASSADREGDTQYF. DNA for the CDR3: TGTGCCAGCAGCGCGGACAGGGAGGGAGATACGCAGTATTTT. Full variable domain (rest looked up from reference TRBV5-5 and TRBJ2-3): DAGVTQSPTHLIKTRGQQVTLRCSPISGHKSVSWYQQVLGQGPQFIFQYYEKEERGRGNFPDRFSARQFPNYSSELNVNALLLGDSALYLCASSADREGDTQYFGPGTRLTVL.

The CDR3 is CASSLYSLAGVLDSSYNEQFF. The CDR3 nucleotides are TGTGCCAGCAGTTTGTACTCACTAGCGGGAGTTTTGGATAGCTCCTACAATGAGCAGTTCTTC. This sequence joins TRBV27 and TRBJ2-1; TRBD2 matches 11 bases. V was pared by 3 bases and J by 0 bases, with 16 bases of the junction left unmatched. The V gene's germline CDR1 is MNHEY and CDR2 SMNVEV (reference sequence). This CDR3 contains 21 residues.

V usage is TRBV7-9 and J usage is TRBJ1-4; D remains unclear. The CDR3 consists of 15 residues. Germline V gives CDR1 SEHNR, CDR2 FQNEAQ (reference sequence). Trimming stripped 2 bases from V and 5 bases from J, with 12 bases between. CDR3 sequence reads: CASSLRQNRNEKLFF. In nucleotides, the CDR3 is TGTGCCAGCAGCTTACGGCAGAACCGCAATGAAAAACTGTTTTTT.

This CDR3 is CASSYSGGQGGNTIYF. The CDR3 region has the DNA TGTGCCAGCAGTTACTCGGGGGGACAGGGTGGAAACACCATATATTTT. V gene TRBV6-6 combines with J gene TRBJ1-3; the match to TRBD1 covers 9 bases. Unmatched junction bases numbered 3, after V lost 0 bases and J lost 3 bases. Germline CDR1 MNHNY, CDR2 SVGAGI (reference sequence). This CDR3 region has 16 residues.

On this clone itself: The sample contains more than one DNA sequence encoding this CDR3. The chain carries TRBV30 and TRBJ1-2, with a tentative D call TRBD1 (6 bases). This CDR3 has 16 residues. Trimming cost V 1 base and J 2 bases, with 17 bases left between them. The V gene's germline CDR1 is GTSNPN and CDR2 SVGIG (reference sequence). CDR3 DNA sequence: TGTGCCTGGAGTGCAGGGGACAACGAAGGCAACTATGGCTACACCTTC. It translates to CAWSAGDNEGNYGYTF.

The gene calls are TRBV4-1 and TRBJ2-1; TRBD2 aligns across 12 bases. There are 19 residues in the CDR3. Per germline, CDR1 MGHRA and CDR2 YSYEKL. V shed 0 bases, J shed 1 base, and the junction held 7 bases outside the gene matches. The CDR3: CASSQEPLAGGLSYNEQFF. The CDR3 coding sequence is TGCGCCAGCAGCCAAGAACCGCTAGCGGGGGGGTTGTCCTACAATGAGCAGTTCTTC.

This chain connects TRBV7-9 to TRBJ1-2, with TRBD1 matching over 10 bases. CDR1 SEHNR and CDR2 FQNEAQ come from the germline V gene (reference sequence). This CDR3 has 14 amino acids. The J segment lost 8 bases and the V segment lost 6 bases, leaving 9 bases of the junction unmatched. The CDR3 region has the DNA TGTGCCAGCAGGATAGGACAGGGGGAAAGGGGCTACACCTTC. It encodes CASRIGQGERGYTF.